The 9 T cell receptor beta chains in this list originate from one sample, sequenced in a study of TIL therapy for anti-PD-1-resistant metastatic lung cancer. The libraries were made with immunoSEQ v3. Here immunoSEQ multiplex PCR was the method, and the copy in TCRdb shows in-frame clones only, minus some. This table has 36,000 or so clones, more than 60% appearing once. The time point here: pre-treatment sample, taken before nivolumab and TIL therapy. Here the sequenced sample was blood, taken at baseline. These receptors originate from a person aged 25-80 years with non-small cell lung cancer.

The chain employs TRBV27 and TRBJ1-2; 7 bases agree with TRBD1. With V trimmed by 0 bases and J by 4 bases, 5 bases remained unmatched. CDR3 length: 15 amino acids. Germline V gene lookup returns CDR1 MNHEY and CDR2 SMNVEV (reference sequence). For the CDR3, the DNA is TGTGCCAGCAGTTTATCGGACAGGAGCCTCTATGGCTACACCTTC. Translation: CASSLSDRSLYGYTF.

The rearrangement uses TRBV7-2 and TRBJ1-1, with a possible D match to TRBD1 (6 bases). Looked up from germline, CDR1 is SGHTA and CDR2 is FQGNSA. The CDR3 contains 15 residues. V dropped 1 base and J dropped 4 bases, with 13 bases sitting between them. The CDR3 DNA reads as TGTGCCAGCAGCTTAGAGGCGGGGGCCCCCACTGAAGCTTTCTTT. Its protein product is CASSLEAGAPTEAFF.

This clone was recorded once. CDR3 DNA: TGTGCCAGAAGCCAAAATAGCGGGAGGGCCTTCTACAATGAGCAGTTCTTC. Protein: CARSQNSGRAFYNEQFF. This chain connects TRBV5-3 to TRBJ2-1; TRBD2 aligns across 11 bases. TRBV5-3 is recorded as an ORF, its role being uncertain. V lost 4 bases, J lost 3 bases, and 9 bases stayed unmatched. The length of the CDR3 is 17 residues.

The chain combines TRBV28 with TRBJ1-2, with D possibly TRBD1 on 5 matching bases. V lost 3 bases and J lost 1, with 9 bases in between. The CDR3 is 14 amino acids. Germline V gene lookup returns CDR1 MDHEN and CDR2 SYDVKM. The CDR3 DNA follows: TGTGCCAGCAGTTTTGGGGGTAGTAACTATGGCTACACCTTC. Translated, it gives CASSFGGSNYGYTF.

The chain combines TRBV5-8 with TRBJ2-2; maybe TRBD1 (5 bases). This CDR3 contains 15 residues. Trimming shortened V by 2 bases and J by 0 bases, and 8 bases separated the two germline ends. Germline V gene data show CDR1 as SGHTS and CDR2 as YDEGEE. The CDR3 here is CASSFQGTNTGELFF. The DNA for the CDR3 is TGTGCCAGCAGCTTTCAGGGTACGAACACCGGGGAGCTGTTTTTT.

The genes are TRBV11-1 and TRBJ1-2; no clear D gene. Germline V gene lookup returns CDR1 SGHAT and CDR2 FQDESV (reference sequence). The CDR3 has 14 residues. V lost 4 bases to trimming and J lost 4 bases, with 13 bases between them. The CDR3 bases are TGTGCCAGCAGCTATGACGGGAACTTCTATGGCTACACCTTC. It specifies CASSYDGNFYGYTF.

V and J are TRBV9 and TRBJ2-7; D unclear. CDR3 length: 13 amino acids. Trimming removed 4 bases at V and 5 bases at J, with 13 bases between. Germline V CDR1 and CDR2: SGDLS, YYNGEE. CDR3 nucleotide sequence: TGTGCCAGCAGCCAGACCTTTCTTCACGAGCAGTACTTC. Protein: CASSQTFLHEQYF.

V is TRBV28 and J is TRBJ2-1; TRBD2 might be the D (5 bases). V lost 6 bases to trimming and J lost 4 bases, with 13 bases between them. Germline CDR1 MDHEN, CDR2 SYDVKM. This CDR3 has 14 amino acids. The DNA of the CDR3 is TGTGCCAGCAGAACATCAGCGGTATACAATGAGCAGTTCTTC. As protein: CASRTSAVYNEQFF.

This clone was recorded only once. The V call is TRBV28, the J call TRBJ2-7, with a weak D call TRBD1 (6 bases). V was pared by 2 bases and J by 3 bases, with 8 bases between. Germline assignment: CDR1 MDHEN and CDR2 SYDVKM. This CDR3 comprises 13 residues. CDR3 in amino acids: CASSLGQNYEQYF. The CDR3 nucleotides are TGTGCCAGCAGTTTAGGACAGAACTACGAGCAGTACTTC.